This TCR beta chain was captured by sequencing in a study of human T cells and chemical hapten exposure. General observations from the study: TCRs above 1 in 1000 frequency did not change with DPC sensitization. Significantly more large CDR3 similarity clusters were formed by expanded TCRs than by controls.

This clonotype was seen at least ten times. The antigen is not known. Deletions cut 7 bases from V and 2 bases from J, with 16 bases between. From germline, CDR1 is MNHEY and CDR2 SVGEGT. The CDR3 runs 15 residues. Original methodology: Sampled TCR counts reached a median of approximately 94,000 per sample, with values ranging from roughly 20,000 to 750,000. TCRdb fed the RACE reads into MiXCR, producing one record per CDR3 protein. It is TCRdb's table, rather than the study itself, that gives the V and J calls and clone size. In the table there are tens of thousands of distinct CDR3 sequences, approximately 11% of which are singletons. The time point here: pre-sensitization, week 0. The treatment: therapeutic diphenylcyclopropenone sensitization with weekly scalp DPC. Alopecia patients, 18 to 70 years old and DPC-suitable, served as donors.

The sample here was whole blood, taken in connection with sensitization to the hapten diphenylcyclopropenone (DPC). The V call is TRBV6-2 or TRBV6-3, the J call TRBJ2-3; no firm D call. This sequence was found in a woman in her forties or fifties with alopecia areata. Some clones in this sample may be carry-over from other donors' samples. CDR3 sequence: CASTEGHSDTDTQYF. CDR3 DNA: TGTGCCAGCACAGAAGGGCACTCGGACACAGATACGCAGTATTTT.